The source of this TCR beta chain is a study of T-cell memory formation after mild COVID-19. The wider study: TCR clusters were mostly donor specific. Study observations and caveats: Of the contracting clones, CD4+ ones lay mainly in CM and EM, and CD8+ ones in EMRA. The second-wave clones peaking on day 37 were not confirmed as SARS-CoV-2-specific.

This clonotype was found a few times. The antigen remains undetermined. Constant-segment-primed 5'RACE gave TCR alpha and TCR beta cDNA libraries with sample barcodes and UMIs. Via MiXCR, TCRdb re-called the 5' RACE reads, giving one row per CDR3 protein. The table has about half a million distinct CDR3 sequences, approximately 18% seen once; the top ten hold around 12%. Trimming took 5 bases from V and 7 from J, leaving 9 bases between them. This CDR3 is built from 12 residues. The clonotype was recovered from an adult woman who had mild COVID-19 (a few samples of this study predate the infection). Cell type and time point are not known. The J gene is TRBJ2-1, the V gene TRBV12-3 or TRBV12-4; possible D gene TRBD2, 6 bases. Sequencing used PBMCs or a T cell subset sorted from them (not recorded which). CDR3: CASSRTTNEQFF. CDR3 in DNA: TGTGCCAGCAGTCGGACTACGAATGAGCAGTTCTTC.